One sample yielded the 32 T cell receptor beta chains listed below, sequenced in a study of blood T cells in healthy people across ages. A J-beta primer mix and a sample-barcoded 5' primer were used in a second PCR of roughly 7 to 12 cycles. TCRdb recomputed calls from the 5' RACE reads with MiXCR, one row per CDR3 protein. The data show 800,000 to 1,300,000 distinct CDR3 sequences, with roughly a quarter seen just once and around 0.75% held by the top ten. The same data also went into a second study, on T cells of mothers and their children.

The specimen sequenced was blood. These receptors originate from a girl aged 2-15 years in good health.

The chain links TRBV12-3 or TRBV12-4 to TRBJ2-2; possible D gene TRBD2, 5 bases. CDR3 length: 13 residues. V lost 6 bases and J lost 5, with 10 bases in between. Here the CDR3 reads CASRTGETGELFF. The CDR3 DNA reads as TGTGCCAGCAGGACCGGGGAAACCGGGGAGCTGTTTTTT.

V and J are TRBV11-2 and TRBJ2-7; 7 bases are a match to TRBD1. Germline V gives CDR1 SGHAT, CDR2 FQNNGV. The CDR3 consists of 16 residues. V was clipped by 1 base and J by 3 bases; unmatched bases: 9. This CDR3 is CASSLGIMGQSYEQYF. DNA of the CDR3: TGTGCCAGCAGCTTAGGCATCATGGGACAGAGCTACGAGCAGTACTTC.

The chain is built from TRBV5-1 and TRBJ2-7; 8 positions match TRBD2. The germline V gene encodes CDR1 SGHRS and CDR2 YFSETQ. V lost 0 bases to trimming and J lost 5 bases; unmatched junction nucleotides: 10. The CDR3 loop spans 16 amino acids. DNA for the CDR3: TGCGCCAGCAGCTTGGGAATCAGCGGGAGCTCAGACGAGCAGTACTTC. Translated, it gives CASSLGISGSSDEQYF.

The chain joins TRBV11-2 to TRBJ2-1, with TRBD2 matching 7 bases. Trimming cost V 2 bases and J 4 bases; bases outside gene matches: 8. This CDR3 is 16 amino acids long. CDR1 is SGHAT, CDR2 FQNNGV, per germline. CDR3 in DNA: TGTGCCAGCAGCTTACATGGACTAGACCCGTACAATGAGCAGTTCTTC. It yields the protein CASSLHGLDPYNEQFF. Supplemented by reference TRBV11-2 and TRBJ2-1, the full variable domain reads EAGVAQSPRYKIIEKRQSVAFWCNPISGHATLYWYQQILGQGPKLLIQFQNNGVVDDSQLPKDRFSAERLKGVDSTLKIQPAKLEDSAVYLCASSLHGLDPYNEQFFGPGTRLTVL.

This clonotype was seen more than once but under ten times. This chain joins TRBV9 and TRBJ2-1; the match to TRBD1 covers 8 bases. Judging by the DNA end, TRBJ2-7 fits better; the J call may be wrong. CDR1 is SGDLS, CDR2 YYNGEE, per germline. The CDR3 consists of 14 residues. This chain's CDR3 is CASSVGDRTHEQYF. CDR3 DNA sequence: TGTGCCAGCAGCGTAGGGGACAGGACCCACGAGCAGTACTTC.

The chain recombines TRBV19 with TRBJ1-2; maybe TRBD1 (5 bases). The CDR3 extends over 15 amino acids. Trimming pared 5 bases from V and 2 bases from J, leaving 15 bases between. Germline CDR1 and CDR2: LNHDA and SQIVND (reference sequence). CDR3 region: CASSPLGRGNYGYTF. The CDR3 DNA is TGTGCCAGTAGTCCCCTTGGGCGGGGGAACTATGGCTACACCTTC.

The rearrangement joins TRBV27 to TRBJ2-3; D possibly corresponds to TRBD2 (5 bases). CDR1 is MNHEY, CDR2 SMNVEV, per germline (reference sequence). CDR3 length: 16 residues. Trimming took 1 base from V and 0 from J, leaving 11 bases between them. CDR3 residues: CASSLLRVTSTDTQYF. In nucleotides, the CDR3 is TGTGCCAGCAGTTTATTGCGGGTTACTAGCACAGATACGCAGTATTTT.

The gene calls are TRBV7-2 and TRBJ2-5; D unresolved. The V and J ends lost 7 bases and 4 bases respectively, with 13 bases between them. Germline loops: CDR1 SGHTA, CDR2 FQGNSA. The CDR3 is made up of 13 amino acids. This CDR3 reads CASTLTKVETQYF. The CDR3 coding sequence is TGTGCCAGCACACTAACGAAGGTAGAGACCCAGTACTTC.

This chain links TRBV2 with TRBJ2-5; TRBD1 is a possible D gene (7 bases). The germline gives CDR1 SNHLY, CDR2 FYNNEI. CDR3 size: 15 residues. V was trimmed by 7 bases and J by 3 bases, leaving 18 bases between them. This chain's CDR3 is CASKRRGTAKETQYF. CDR3 in DNA: TGTGCCAGCAAACGACGCGGGACAGCGAAAGAGACCCAGTACTTC.

This clonotype was seen a few times. The chain combines TRBV20-1 with TRBJ1-5; D is unclear. The length of the CDR3 is 11 residues. CDR1 DFQATT and CDR2 SNEGSKA come from the germline V gene (reference sequence). Trimming shortened V by 5 bases and J by 6 bases, and 8 bases separated the two germline ends. The CDR3, as DNA: TGCAGTGCTGGGTTCGGTCAGCCCCAGCATTTT. This encodes CSAGFGQPQHF.

The chain employs TRBV7-3 and TRBJ2-3, with 14 bases aligning to TRBD2. The CDR3 length is 20 residues. CDR1 and CDR2 from the germline V gene are SGHTA and FQGTGA. J lost 0 bases, V lost 5 bases, and 13 bases had no gene match. CDR3 sequence (DNA): TGTGCCAGCAGCCAAAGACCGGGACTAGCGGGAGAGTCTAGCACAGATACGCAGTATTTT. The encoded protein is CASSQRPGLAGESSTDTQYF.

The genes are TRBV6-2 or TRBV6-3 and TRBJ2-1; D call uncertain. CDR3 size: 13 residues. Germline CDR1 is MNHEY and CDR2 is SVGEGT. V was clipped by 2 bases and J by 6 bases, with 8 bases between them. CDR3 sequence reads: CASSYGLGNEQFF. In DNA form, the CDR3 reads TGTGCCAGCAGTTACGGATTAGGCAATGAGCAGTTCTTC.

V usage is TRBV7-9 and J usage is TRBJ1-4; a weak D match, TRBD1 (6 bases). The V end was cut by 4 bases, the J end by 5 bases, with 14 bases between. CDR3 length equals 15 residues. CDR1 SEHNR and CDR2 FQNEAQ come from the germline V gene (reference sequence). The CDR3 spells CASSSPTGMNEKLFF. In DNA, the CDR3 is TGTGCCAGCAGCTCCCCAACAGGGATGAATGAAAAACTGTTTTTT.

This clonotype was seen only a few times. This chain links TRBV24-1 with TRBJ2-5; D remains ambiguous. With 8 bases removed from V and 5 bases from J, the gap between germline ends came to 8 bases. Germline V gene data show CDR1 as KGHDR and CDR2 as SFDVKD. The CDR3 sequence is 11 residues long. The CDR3 loop reads CATMSHETQYF. Here the CDR3 DNA reads TGTGCCACCATGTCTCACGAGACCCAGTACTTC.

This clonotype was counted between two and nine times. This CDR3 is CSVKGQGETYEQYF. DNA of the CDR3: TGCAGCGTTAAAGGACAGGGAGAAACCTACGAGCAGTACTTC. The chain is built from TRBV29-1 and TRBJ2-7, with 8 positions matching TRBD1. The CDR3 length is 14 residues. From germline, CDR1 is SQVTM and CDR2 ANQGSEA. Trimming cost V 5 bases and J 2 bases; bases outside gene matches: 8.

The J gene is TRBJ2-2, the V gene TRBV5-1; weak D call: TRBD1 (7 bases). The germline V gene encodes CDR1 SGHRS and CDR2 YFSETQ. V was pared by 0 bases and J by 3 bases, with 12 bases between. The CDR3 spans 16 residues. As DNA, the CDR3 is TGCGCCAGCAGCTTGGACCAGGGGGGCGACACCGGGGAGCTGTTTTTT. This codes for CASSLDQGGDTGELFF.

The gene calls are TRBV20-1 and TRBJ2-1; tentative D call: TRBD2 (6 bases). Trimming left V 3 bases short and J 8 bases short, with 17 bases between. In germline, CDR1 is DFQATT, CDR2 SNEGSKA (reference sequence). CDR3 length: 14 amino acids. CDR3 region: CSASDGGGDDEQFF. CDR3 DNA: TGCAGTGCTAGCGACGGCGGAGGGGACGATGAGCAGTTCTTC.

The chain is built from TRBV20-1 and TRBJ2-3, with D unresolved. CDR1 DFQATT and CDR2 SNEGSKA come from the germline V gene (reference sequence). This CDR3 contains 11 residues. V lost 3 bases, J lost 6 bases, and 7 bases lay in between. The CDR3 protein is CSASPEDTQYF. In DNA, the CDR3 is TGCAGTGCTAGCCCCGAGGATACGCAGTATTTT.

This clonotype showed up many times. The chain couples TRBV29-1 to TRBJ2-3, with unresolved D. CDR1 and CDR2 from the germline V gene are SQVTM and ANQGSEA. Trimming shortened V by 1 base and J by 3 bases, and 8 bases separated the two germline ends. This CDR3 region has 13 residues. The CDR3 bases are TGCAGCGTTGAAGGGGTTGTAACAGATACGCAGTATTTT. It yields the protein CSVEGVVTDTQYF.

This clonotype was picked up a small number of times. The genes are TRBV19 and TRBJ2-7; 9 bases agree with TRBD1. CDR1 LNHDA and CDR2 SQIVND come from the germline V gene (reference sequence). The CDR3 is made up of 15 amino acids. V was pared by 2 bases and J by 3 bases, with 5 bases of the junction left unmatched. The CDR3 protein is CASSISPGQGYEQYF. The CDR3 region has the DNA TGTGCCAGTAGTATATCCCCGGGACAGGGCTACGAGCAGTACTTC.

This clonotype has just a few counts. This rearrangement joins TRBV20-1 to TRBJ2-5; perhaps D is TRBD1 or TRBD2 (5 bases each). The V gene's germline CDR1 is DFQATT and CDR2 SNEGSKA (reference sequence). The CDR3 is 16 residues long. Trimming took 2 bases from V and 2 from J, leaving 18 bases between them. The CDR3 protein is CSARKKRDGGQETQYF. The DNA for the CDR3 is TGCAGTGCTAGAAAAAAAAGGGACGGAGGTCAAGAGACCCAGTACTTC.

V usage is TRBV29-1 and J usage is TRBJ2-5; 8 bases match TRBD1. Trimming cost V 4 bases and J 5 bases; bases outside gene matches: 6. Per the germline V gene, CDR1 is SQVTM and CDR2 is ANQGSEA. This CDR3 spans 13 amino acids. The CDR3 region has the DNA TGCAGCGTTGGACAGGGGAGTTGGGAGACCCAGTACTTC. Translated, it gives CSVGQGSWETQYF.

In this sample, this clonotype turned up a few times. The chain employs TRBV27 and TRBJ2-3; D uncertain. V was trimmed by 9 bases and J by 2 bases, leaving 9 bases between them. This CDR3 has 12 residues. Germline V gives CDR1 MNHEY, CDR2 SMNVEV (reference sequence). CDR3 region: CASWAYTDTQYF. The CDR3 DNA follows: TGTGCCAGTTGGGCCTACACAGATACGCAGTATTTT.

The chain uses TRBV6-2 or TRBV6-3 and TRBJ1-2, with 10 bases lining up with TRBD1. Germline V gene sequence: CDR1 MNHEY, CDR2 SVGEGT. The CDR3 consists of 15 residues. The V gene end was trimmed by 2 bases and the J gene end by 5 bases; junction bases not matched to a gene: 5. CDR3: CASSYLPGQGYGYTF. CDR3 coding DNA: TGTGCCAGCAGTTACCTTCCGGGACAGGGGTATGGCTACACCTTC.

This clonotype was observed a handful of times. This rearrangement joins TRBV5-1 to TRBJ1-1, with D possibly TRBD1 on 5 matching bases. Per the germline V gene, CDR1 is SGHRS and CDR2 is YFSETQ. The V end lost 2 bases, the J end lost 7 bases, and 18 bases lay between the germline ends. The CDR3 has 15 amino acids. CDR3 protein: CASSLSGGSTDEAFF. The CDR3 DNA sequence: TGCGCCAGCAGCTTATCGGGGGGTTCGACAGATGAAGCTTTCTTT. Supplemented by reference TRBV5-1 and TRBJ1-1, the full variable domain reads KAGVTQTPRYLIKTRGQQVTLSCSPISGHRSVSWYQQTPGQGLQFLFEYFSETQRNKGNFPGRFSGRQFSNSRSEMNVSTLELGDSALYLCASSLSGGSTDEAFFGQGTRLTVV.

The chain is built from TRBV5-1 and TRBJ2-1; D is perhaps TRBD2 (7 bases). Germline CDR1 reads SGHRS; CDR2 reads YFSETQ. Deletions cut 2 bases from V and 7 bases from J, with 13 bases between. CDR3 length: 14 amino acids. The CDR3 DNA sequence: TGCGCCAGCAGCTTTCGGGGGGCGGGGAATGAGCAGTTCTTC. Its protein is CASSFRGAGNEQFF.

This sequence joins TRBV9 and TRBJ2-1; 9 nucleotides line up with TRBD2. With 4 bases clipped from V and 9 bases from J, the junction kept 14 bases outside the gene matches. This CDR3 is built from 16 residues. Germline CDR1 and CDR2: SGDLS and YYNGEE. CDR3 DNA sequence: TGTGCCAGCAGCCACAAAGCGGGAGGTTTGATCGGTGAGCAGTTCTTC. This sequence encodes CASSHKAGGLIGEQFF.

In this sample, this clonotype turned up a few times. This chain joins TRBV27 and TRBJ2-1, with 9 bases that match TRBD1. The trim removed 7 bases at V and 3 bases at J, leaving 10 bases unmatched. The germline gives CDR1 MNHEY, CDR2 SMNVEV (reference sequence). CDR3 length equals 16 residues. In nucleotides, the CDR3 is TGTGCCAGCACTAGGGCTGGGACAGGGCTCTACAATGAGCAGTTCTTC. Encoded protein: CASTRAGTGLYNEQFF.

CDR3 residues: CASSQDWGSSYNEQFF. DNA for the CDR3: TGCGCCAGCAGCCAAGATTGGGGGAGCTCCTACAATGAGCAGTTCTTC. The genes are TRBV4-1 and TRBJ2-1; TRBD1 or TRBD2 may be the D gene (5 bases each). The germline V and J ends were trimmed by 0 bases and 0 bases, with 9 bases remaining between them. Germline assignment: CDR1 MGHRA and CDR2 YSYEKL. This CDR3 has 16 amino acids.

V gene TRBV29-1 combines with J gene TRBJ1-2; 8 nucleotides agree with TRBD1. The germline V gene encodes CDR1 SQVTM and CDR2 ANQGSEA. V lost 5 bases and J lost 7; bases outside the gene matches: 6. The CDR3 consists of 12 residues. Here the CDR3 reads CSVWTGIRGYTF. The CDR3 coding sequence is TGCAGCGTTTGGACAGGGATCCGTGGCTACACCTTC.

Concerning this clonotype: Relative to the germline gene, one junction end is altered; a read error may explain this. The chain employs TRBV24-1 and TRBJ2-5; TRBD1 matches at 11 bases. Germline V gene sequence: CDR1 KGHDR, CDR2 SFDVKD. The CDR3 contains 15 residues. CDR3 sequence: CDTSARTGGGETQYF. CDR3 bases: TGTGACACCAGTGCAAGGACAGGGGGCGGAGAGACCCAGTACTTC.

The rearrangement uses TRBV20-1 and TRBJ1-1; D ambiguous. Germline values: CDR1 DFQATT, CDR2 SNEGSKA (reference sequence). The CDR3 runs to 14 residues. Trimming left V 6 bases short and J 3 bases short, with 17 bases between. In DNA, the CDR3 is TGCAGTGCCTCGGAGAAAGATACTTACACTGAAGCTTTCTTT. Its translation is CSASEKDTYTEAFF.